This T cell receptor (beta chain) was recorded in a study of blood T cells in healthy people across ages. Study-wide points: More naive CD4+ cells and higher diversity marked long-lived donors relative to aged donors.

CDR3 length: 14 residues. V was pared by 3 bases and J by 3 bases, with 13 bases between. CDR1 is SGHDT and CDR2 is YYEEEE in the germline V gene. There are a few counts of this clonotype. Its matching antigen is unknown. The use of a sample-barcoded 5' primer and a J-beta primer mix characterized a second PCR of roughly 6 to 11 cycles. One entry per CDR3 protein, called by TCRdb with MiXCR from the 5' RACE reads. The table records about 760,000 distinct CDR3 sequences, 56% of them present only once. The donors, all healthy, were Caucasians living in Russia, aged roughly 6 to 100. This TCR derives from a middle-aged man in good health. This chain joins TRBV5-6 and TRBJ2-7; D is perhaps TRBD1 or TRBD2 (7 bases each). The sample taken for sequencing was blood. CDR3 loop: CASSWGGQFYEQYF. DNA for the CDR3: TGTGCCAGCAGCTGGGGGGGACAGTTCTACGAGCAGTACTTC.